The rows below give T cell receptor beta chains drawn from one sample of a study of OX40 agonist ivuxolimab in advanced cancers. Clones were sequenced by immunoSEQ multiplex PCR, and TCRdb holds only the in-frame ones, with some missing. The repertoire consists of 70,000 to 80,000 clones, with roughly 85% occurring once and the leading ten covering roughly 16%. The source was CD4+ or CD8+ T cells sorted from blood, collected in a trial of the OX40 agonist ivuxolimab. Source of these receptors: an adult with an advanced solid tumor such as melanoma, head and neck, liver or kidney cancer. Both conserved end residues are part of each CDR3. Each record gives: clone size, V gene, J gene, D gene, CDR3 protein, CDR3 DNA. D genes are given only for firm matches. Only part of the rows carry a size: once, few, many, or a class if the clone is expanded.

size: NA; V: TRBV1; J: TRBJ2-7; D: NA; CDR3: CTSSQRDREGHEQYF; DNA: TGCACCAGCAGCCAACGAGACAGGGAGGGTCACGAGCAGTACTTC
size: NA; V: TRBV6-5; J: TRBJ1-5; D: TRBD1; CDR3: CAISRDRGDQPQHF; DNA: TGTGCCATCAGCCGGGACAGGGGGGACCAGCCCCAGCATTTT
size: NA; V: TRBV6-5; J: TRBJ1-5; D: NA; CDR3: CASRLNRDQPQHF; DNA: TGTGCCAGCAGACTCAACAGGGATCAGCCCCAGCATTTT
size: NA; V: TRBV29-1; J: TRBJ2-3; D: NA; CDR3: CSVPRSADTQYF; DNA: TGCAGCGTCCCAAGGAGTGCAGATACGCAGTATTTT
size: NA; V: TRBV2; J: TRBJ1-1; D: NA; CDR3: CASSRERVNTEAFF; DNA: TGTGCCAGCAGTCGCGAGAGGGTGAACACTGAAGCTTTCTTT
size: NA; V: TRBV18; J: TRBJ1-1; D: TRBD1; CDR3: CASSPGVTGDNTEAFF; DNA: TGTGCCAGCTCACCGGGGGTGACAGGGGACAACACTGAAGCTTTCTTT
size: many; V: TRBV9; J: TRBJ1-1; D: NA; CDR3: CASSVEGAGGTEAFF; DNA: TGTGCCAGCAGCGTAGAAGGGGCAGGAGGTACTGAAGCTTTCTTT
size: NA; V: TRBV5-1; J: TRBJ1-3; D: TRBD1; CDR3: CASSADRVSGNTIYF; DNA: TGCGCCAGCAGCGCCGACAGGGTCTCTGGAAACACCATATATTTT
size: once; V: TRBV18; J: TRBJ1-2; D: NA; CDR3: CASSPFNRVGVSDGYTF; DNA: TGTGCCAGCTCCCCGTTCAACAGGGTGGGAGTTTCGGATGGCTACACCTTC
size: NA; V: TRBV11-2; J: TRBJ1-6; D: NA; CDR3: CASTVSRNNSPLHF; DNA: TGTGCCAGCACCGTCTCCAGGAACAATTCACCCCTCCACTTT
size: NA; V: TRBV5-1; J: TRBJ2-3; D: NA; CDR3: CASSLDGRADTQYF; DNA: TGCGCCAGCAGCTTGGACGGGAGAGCGGATACGCAGTATTTT
size: NA; V: TRBV5-1; J: TRBJ2-1; D: TRBD2; CDR3: CASSPGGEEQFF; DNA: TGCGCCAGCAGCCCGGGGGGAGAGGAGCAGTTCTTC
size: NA; V: TRBV19; J: TRBJ2-6; D: TRBD1; CDR3: CASSIGRHGTGGGGANVLTF; DNA: TGTGCCAGTAGTATAGGAAGGCACGGGACAGGGGGCGGTGGGGCCAACGTCCTGACTTTC
size: NA; V: TRBV5-1; J: TRBJ2-5; D: NA; CDR3: CASSLRAGFGNIPGLEQETQYF; DNA: TGCGCCAGCAGCTTAAGAGCAGGGTTCGGGAATATTCCTGGGCTCGAACAAGAGACCCAGTACTTC
size: NA; V: TRBV6-1; J: TRBJ1-1; D: NA; CDR3: CASTRASGTEAFF; DNA: TGTGCCAGCACTAGAGCTTCGGGGACTGAAGCTTTCTTT
size: NA; V: TRBV5-1; J: TRBJ2-3; D: NA; CDR3: CASSQTSLSTDTQYF; DNA: TGCGCCAGCAGCCAAACCTCCCTTAGCACAGATACGCAGTATTTT
size: NA; V: TRBV10-2; J: TRBJ2-7; D: NA; CDR3: CASSDMNYEQYF; DNA: TGCGCCAGCAGTGATATGAACTACGAGCAGTACTTC
size: NA; V: TRBV11-2; J: TRBJ1-1; D: TRBD1; CDR3: CASSLGAIRDSLLF; DNA: TGTGCCAGCAGCCTGGGGGCTATCCGGGACAGTCTTTTGTTT
size: NA; V: TRBV19; J: TRBJ2-2; D: TRBD2; CDR3: CASSKRESFGELFF; DNA: TGTGCCAGTAGTAAGCGGGAGTCATTTGGGGAGCTGTTTTTT
size: once; V: TRBV27; J: TRBJ1-5; D: TRBD1; CDR3: CASSLNGGGQPQHF; DNA: TGTGCCAGCAGTTTAAATGGAGGGGGCCAGCCCCAGCATTTT
size: NA; V: TRBV11-2; J: TRBJ2-1; D: TRBD1; CDR3: CASSARQGSYNEQFF; DNA: TGTGCCAGCAGCGCCAGACAGGGATCCTACAATGAGCAGTTCTTC
size: NA; V: TRBV5-5; J: TRBJ2-7; D: NA; CDR3: CASSLFEGSYEQYF; DNA: TGTGCCAGCAGCTTGTTCGAAGGGTCCTACGAGCAGTACTTC
size: NA; V: TRBV5-1; J: TRBJ1-1; D: NA; CDR3: CASSLRGAGTEAFF; DNA: TGCGCCAGCAGCTTACGGGGCGCGGGCACTGAAGCTTTCTTT
size: NA; V: TRBV29-1; J: TRBJ2-5; D: NA; CDR3: CSVEEDARETQYF; DNA: TGCAGCGTTGAAGAAGACGCAAGGGAGACCCAGTACTTC
size: NA; V: TRBV28; J: TRBJ1-2; D: TRBD1; CDR3: CASSLSGGAGSYTF; DNA: TGTGCCAGCAGTTTATCAGGGGGCGCAGGAAGCTACACCTTC
size: NA; V: TRBV19; J: TRBJ2-3; D: NA; CDR3: CASSMVGTDTQYF; DNA: TGTGCCAGTAGTATGGTTGGCACAGATACGCAGTATTTT
size: NA; V: TRBV11-2; J: TRBJ2-1; D: NA; CDR3: CASSASGFSYNEQFF; DNA: TGTGCCAGCAGCGCCTCGGGTTTCTCCTACAATGAGCAGTTCTTC
size: NA; V: TRBV19; J: TRBJ2-1; D: NA; CDR3: CASSSTALVSEQFF; DNA: TGTGCCAGTAGTTCTACAGCTCTTGTATCTGAGCAGTTCTTC
size: NA; V: TRBV10-3; J: TRBJ2-2; D: TRBD2; CDR3: CAISDRGLAGNTGELFF; DNA: TGTGCCATCAGTGACCGGGGACTAGCGGGGAACACCGGGGAGCTGTTTTTT
size: NA; V: TRBV5-1; J: TRBJ1-2; D: NA; CDR3: CASSPGTPHGYTF; DNA: TGCGCCAGCAGCCCGGGGACACCCCATGGCTACACCTTC
size: NA; V: TRBV29-1; J: TRBJ2-5; D: NA; CDR3: CSVAITPGTEETQYF; DNA: TGCAGCGTCGCTATTACCCCCGGGACTGAAGAGACCCAGTACTTC
size: few; V: TRBV7-9; J: TRBJ2-5; D: TRBD1; CDR3: CASVLQGTGAQETQYF; DNA: TGTGCCAGCGTCCTACAGGGGACAGGGGCTCAAGAGACCCAGTACTTC
size: once; V: TRBV10-1; J: TRBJ2-3; D: NA; CDR3: CASRPCTDTQYF; DNA: TGCGCCAGCAGGCCATGCACAGATACGCAGTATTTT
size: NA; V: TRBV28; J: TRBJ2-5; D: TRBD1; CDR3: CASRRGTGDYLETQYF; DNA: TGTGCCAGCCGTAGAGGGACAGGCGATTATTTGGAGACCCAGTACTTC
size: NA; V: TRBV14; J: TRBJ1-1; D: NA; CDR3: CASSQAWDAAEAFF; DNA: TGTGCCAGCAGCCAAGCTTGGGACGCGGCTGAAGCTTTCTTT
size: NA; V: TRBV4-2; J: TRBJ1-4; D: NA; CDR3: CASSPFSAEKLFF; DNA: TGTGCCAGCAGCCCCTTTTCAGCGGAAAAACTGTTTTTT
size: NA; V: TRBV11-2; J: TRBJ2-7; D: NA; CDR3: CANSPNRQVYEQYF; DNA: TGTGCCAACAGCCCGAACCGACAGGTGTACGAGCAGTACTTC
size: NA; V: TRBV7-7; J: TRBJ2-5; D: NA; CDR3: CASSLVQGVGETQYF; DNA: TGTGCTAGCAGCTTAGTGCAGGGAGTGGGAGAGACCCAGTACTTC
size: NA; V: TRBV9; J: TRBJ1-2; D: NA; CDR3: CASSVLGDTHFYGYTF; DNA: TGTGCCAGCAGCGTCCTAGGGGACACCCACTTCTATGGCTACACCTTC
size: NA; V: TRBV5-4; J: TRBJ2-5; D: NA; CDR3: CASSLGGNQETQYF; DNA: TGTGCCAGCAGCTTGGGAGGGAATCAAGAGACCCAGTACTTC
size: NA; V: TRBV5-1; J: TRBJ1-2; D: TRBD1; CDR3: CASSLTGEIEGYTF; DNA: TGCGCCAGCAGCTTGACAGGGGAGATTGAAGGCTACACCTTC
size: few; V: TRBV28; J: TRBJ1-1; D: TRBD1; CDR3: CASSKNRGIMGTEAFF; DNA: TGTGCCAGCAGTAAGAACAGGGGGATAATGGGCACTGAAGCTTTCTTT
size: once; V: TRBV7-2; J: TRBJ2-7; D: NA; CDR3: CASSLEEYAEQYF; DNA: TGTGCCAGCAGCTTAGAAGAGTACGCAGAGCAGTACTTC
size: few; V: TRBV5-1; J: TRBJ2-1; D: NA; CDR3: CASSLEASGFDEQFF; DNA: TGCGCCAGCAGCTTGGAAGCGTCCGGGTTTGATGAGCAGTTCTTC
size: NA; V: TRBV29-1; J: TRBJ2-1; D: NA; CDR3: CSAGGGPNNEQFF; DNA: TGCAGCGCTGGGGGCGGGCCAAACAATGAGCAGTTCTTC
size: NA; V: TRBV2; J: TRBJ2-2; D: NA; CDR3: CASRGRVTNTGELFF; DNA: TGTGCCAGCAGGGGGCGAGTCACGAACACCGGGGAGCTGTTTTTT
size: NA; V: TRBV6-1; J: TRBJ1-6; D: NA; CDR3: CASDSSSSYNSPLHF; DNA: TGTGCCAGCGACAGTTCCAGCTCCTATAATTCACCCCTCCACTTT
size: NA; V: TRBV18; J: TRBJ2-5; D: NA; CDR3: CASSPRTGGAETQYF; DNA: TGTGCCAGCTCACCACGGACGGGGGGCGCCGAGACCCAGTACTTC
size: NA; V: TRBV28; J: TRBJ1-3; D: NA; CDR3: CASRDPTAGNTIYF; DNA: TGTGCCAGCAGGGACCCGACGGCTGGAAACACCATATATTTT
size: NA; V: TRBV6-5; J: TRBJ2-7; D: NA; CDR3: CASSYSSGTYEQYF; DNA: TGTGCCAGCAGTTACTCGAGCGGTACCTACGAGCAGTACTTC
size: NA; V: TRBV11-1; J: TRBJ2-2; D: NA; CDR3: CASSLDSAGTNTGELFF; DNA: TGTGCCAGCAGCTTAGATTCGGCAGGGACGAACACCGGGGAGCTGTTTTTT
size: NA; V: TRBV5-5; J: TRBJ1-2; D: NA; CDR3: CASSSLFRVANYGYTF; DNA: TGTGCCAGCAGCTCACTCTTTAGAGTAGCTAACTATGGCTACACCTTC
size: NA; V: TRBV7-9; J: TRBJ2-2; D: TRBD1; CDR3: CASSLDRGYAGELFF; DNA: TGTGCCAGCAGCTTAGACAGGGGATACGCCGGGGAGCTGTTTTTT
size: NA; V: TRBV2; J: TRBJ2-7; D: NA; CDR3: CASSELPFSSQGQYF; DNA: TGTGCCAGCAGTGAACTCCCTTTTTCAAGTCAGGGGCAGTACTTC
size: NA; V: TRBV5-1; J: TRBJ2-1; D: NA; CDR3: CASSLHHTDEQFF; DNA: TGCGCCAGCAGCTTGCATCATACGGATGAGCAGTTCTTC
size: NA; V: TRBV19; J: TRBJ2-7; D: TRBD2; CDR3: CASSIVLAGGPTSEQYF; DNA: TGTGCCAGTAGTATAGTACTAGCGGGAGGGCCAACCTCCGAGCAGTACTTC
size: once; V: TRBV18; J: TRBJ2-3; D: NA; CDR3: CASSPSAVTQYF; DNA: TGTGCCAGCTCACCCTCGGCCGTTACGCAGTATTTT